Sequencing of this T cell receptor beta chain was carried out in a study of T cells after yellow fever vaccination. Template switching with 5'RACE generated the TCR cDNA and added a universal primer site and UMIs. TCRdb passed the 5' RACE reads through MiXCR, listing each CDR3 protein once. In the table there are around 340,000 distinct CDR3 sequences, roughly an eighth of which are singletons. Concerning this clonotype: What it binds is not known.

Study conclusions and caveats: The presence of abundant clonotypes contaminating from the bulk population was possible in FACS-sorted repertoires. Post-booster reappearance was seen for most primary-vaccination clones (around 96% CD4, 85% to 90% CD8).

V was trimmed by 0 bases and J by 4 bases, leaving 14 bases between them. The length of the CDR3 is 16 residues. Germline V lookup: CDR1 SGHKS, CDR2 YYEKEE (reference sequence). The J gene is TRBJ1-5, the V gene TRBV5-5; D may be TRBD1 (6 bases). The specimen comprised CD4+ T cells sorted from PBMCs, sampled 15 days after the yellow fever booster vaccination. The origin of this receptor is a man younger than 35 who received the YFV17D yellow fever vaccine. CDR3 sequence reads: CASSLGAGARNQPQHF. DNA of the CDR3: TGTGCCAGCAGCTTGGGAGCGGGGGCTAGGAATCAGCCCCAGCATTTT.